The next 5 T cell receptor beta chains were all read from a single sample in a study of blood T cell repertoires in COVID-19. Repertoires were generated with immunoSEQ multiplex PCR, while TCRdb's copy carries only in-frame clones and drops some. The table has a few hundred thousand clones, roughly 89% seen once. Sample: peripheral blood. The receptors stem from a young woman with active or convalescent COVID-19.

The chain couples TRBV5-1 to TRBJ1-2, with D uncertain. Germline assignment: CDR1 SGHRS and CDR2 YFSETQ. Trimming removed 10 bases from V and 8 bases from J, with 12 bases in between. There are 10 residues in the CDR3. Written as DNA, the CDR3 is TGCGCCCCTGAGGGTAACGGCTACACCTTC. Protein product: CAPEGNGYTF.

V and J are TRBV20-1 and TRBJ1-1; possible D gene TRBD1, 5 bases. V was cut by 3 bases and J by 6 bases, with 17 bases left in between. CDR3 length: 14 residues. Germline V gene lookup returns CDR1 DFQATT and CDR2 SNEGSKA (reference sequence). CDR3 in DNA: TGCAGTGCTAGTCTTGGGGGGTGGGCGGCTGAAGCTTTCTTT. Protein product: CSASLGGWAAEAFF.

V and J are TRBV28 and TRBJ1-1; possible D gene TRBD1, 5 bases. V shed 5 bases and J shed 7 bases, with 14 bases lying between them. Per the germline V gene, CDR1 is MDHEN and CDR2 is SYDVKM. This CDR3 spans 13 amino acids. The CDR3 DNA reads as TGTGCCAGCAGTATCTTGGGGGAGGGTGAAGCTTTCTTT. Encoded protein: CASSILGEGEAFF.

The genes are TRBV6-2 or TRBV6-3 and TRBJ1-2, with D maybe TRBD1 (6 bases). The CDR3 length is 13 residues. V was shortened by 6 bases and J by 8 bases, with 16 bases between the two germline ends. Germline V CDR1 and CDR2: MNHEY, SVGEGT. DNA of the CDR3: TGTGCCAGCAGCAGCGACAGGTCGAGGGGCTACACCTTC. This sequence encodes CASSSDRSRGYTF.

The chain employs TRBV28 and TRBJ1-6; 7 bases are shared with TRBD1. The ends lost 6 bases at V and 7 bases at J; junction bases unmatched: 15. The germline V gene encodes CDR1 MDHEN and CDR2 SYDVKM. The CDR3 has 17 residues. CDR3: CASRRTIRDSLNSPLHF. For the CDR3, the DNA is TGTGCCAGCAGACGAACCATCCGGGACAGTTTGAATTCACCCCTCCACTTT. The full variable domain, in which reference TRBV28 and TRBJ1-6 provide the parts outside the CDR3, is DVKVTQSSRYLVKRTGEKVFLECVQDMDHENMFWYRQDPGLGLRLIYFSYDVKMKEKGDIPEGYSVSREKKERFSLILESASTNQTSMYLCASRRTIRDSLNSPLHFGNGTRLTVT.